This entry lists 7 T cell receptor beta chains sequenced from one sample in a study of circulating tumor DNA in untreated peripheral T-cell lymphoma. Clones were sequenced by immunoSEQ multiplex PCR, and TCRdb holds only the in-frame ones, with some missing. The table shows about 7,500 clones, with approximately 76% occurring only once. Sequenced: tumor tissue. These receptors all stem from a human donor with peripheral T-cell lymphoma.

J is TRBJ2-2 and V is TRBV11-3; D possibly corresponds to TRBD1 (6 bases). Germline assignment: CDR1 SGHNT and CDR2 YENEEA. The CDR3 extends over 15 amino acids. V was cut by 3 bases and J by 4 bases, with 12 bases left in between. CDR3 in amino acids: CASSLNQGSTGELFF. CDR3 bases: TGTGCCAGCAGCTTGAATCAGGGGAGCACCGGGGAGCTGTTTTTT.

The chain has TRBV18 and TRBJ2-5; D could derive from TRBD1 or TRBD2 (5 bases each). The ends were cut back, 1 base at V and 4 bases at J, with 10 bases in the middle. Germline V gene sequence: CDR1 KGHSH, CDR2 LQKENI. The CDR3 totals 14 residues. CDR3: CASSPLRGRETQYF. CDR3 DNA sequence: TGTGCCAGCTCACCACTTCGGGGCCGAGAGACCCAGTACTTC. The full variable domain, with the rest looked up from reference TRBV18 and TRBJ2-5, is NAGVMQNPRHLVRRRGQEARLRCSPMKGHSHVYWYRQLPEEGLKFMVYLQKENIIDESGMPKERFSAEFPKEGPSILRIQQVVRGDSAAYFCASSPLRGRETQYFGPGTRLLVL.

This clone is judged medium-sized (0.01 to 0.1%). This rearrangement joins TRBV28 to TRBJ2-2, with no clear D. The CDR3 runs 16 residues. The V gene lost 2 bases and the J gene lost 5 bases, with 15 bases spanning the gap. The germline gives CDR1 MDHEN, CDR2 SYDVKM. For the CDR3, the DNA is TGTGCCAGCAGTTTAAGGAAGCGAGCCGGAACCGGGGAGCTGTTTTTT. As protein: CASSLRKRAGTGELFF.

The chain uses TRBV19 and TRBJ2-1; 9 bases fit TRBD2. The germline gives CDR1 LNHDA, CDR2 SQIVND (reference sequence). The CDR3 loop spans 14 amino acids. The ends lost 7 bases at V and 8 bases at J; junction bases unmatched: 9. The CDR3 region has the DNA TGTGCCAGTAAAACGGGACTAGCATTGGATGAGCAGTTCTTC. This codes for CASKTGLALDEQFF.

This sequence joins TRBV2 and TRBJ2-5, with D possibly matching TRBD1 (6 bases). The V and J ends lost 6 bases and 2 bases respectively, with 10 bases between them. The CDR3 sequence is 13 residues long. CDR1 is SNHLY and CDR2 is FYNNEI in the germline V gene. The CDR3: CASSEQGQETQYF. The CDR3 DNA reads as TGTGCCAGCAGCGAACAGGGTCAAGAGACCCAGTACTTC.

V and J are TRBV6-1 and TRBJ1-2; weak D call: TRBD1 (5 bases). Germline loops: CDR1 MNHNS, CDR2 SASEGT. V gave up 0 bases and J gave up 6 bases, with 20 bases separating them. The CDR3 covers 17 residues. CDR3 protein: CASSEAGRIRAGHGYTF. DNA of the CDR3: TGTGCCAGCAGTGAAGCGGGACGAATCAGGGCGGGGCATGGCTACACCTTC.

This clone counts as medium-sized (0.01 to 0.1%). The rearrangement joins TRBV19 to TRBJ2-7; 8 nucleotides align to TRBD2. In germline, CDR1 is LNHDA, CDR2 SQIVND (reference sequence). The CDR3 contains 14 residues. V dropped 6 bases and J dropped 4; count of bases not matched to a gene: 8. CDR3 in DNA: TGTGCCAGTAGCGTTGCTAGCGGGCAATACGAGCAGTACTTC. Translated: CASSVASGQYEQYF.